Reported below is one T cell receptor beta chain. The antigen is undetermined. Some clones are missing from TCRdb's copy, which holds only in-frame ones; the method was immunoSEQ multiplex PCR. The sample holds about 1.1 million clones, approximately 75% seen once. Germline CDR1 is MDHEN and CDR2 is SYDVKM. This CDR3 spans 13 amino acids. V gave up 2 bases and J gave up 5 bases, with 7 bases separating them. These data originate in a study of shared clonotypes between healthy human individuals. Study as a whole: Per-donor plates numbered three CD4 naive, three CD4 memory, two CD8 naive and one CD8 memory. Points from the study as a whole: Only blood underwent sampling, and tissue repertoires likely differ.

The sequencing sample was made of memory CD4+ T cells from PBMCs. Noted subset: CD45RA-negative fraction. The chain combines TRBV28 with TRBJ1-5; D uncertain. The source is a man between 18 and 29 years old in good health. Some clones in this sample may be carry-over from other donors' samples. CDR3 bases: TGTGCCAGCAGTTTAGTGGGTTATCAGCCCCAGCATTTT. Translated, it gives CASSLVGYQPQHF.